This TCR beta chain emerged from a study of T-cell memory formation after mild COVID-19. This clonotype was counted many times. TCRdb independently ran MiXCR on the 5' RACE reads; one entry per CDR3 protein. This table holds around 130,000 distinct CDR3 sequences, about 6% found once. The sequence derives from an adult woman who had mild COVID-19 (a few samples of this study predate the infection). Cell type and time point are not known. What was sequenced was PBMCs or a T cell subset sorted from them (not recorded which).

The CDR3: CASSLAGHGLYNEQFF. In nucleotides, the CDR3 is TGTGCCAGCAGCTTAGCCGGGCACGGCCTCTACAATGAGCAGTTCTTC. The V gene is TRBV11-3, the J gene TRBJ2-1, with no clear D. CDR1 SGHNT and CDR2 YENEEA come from the germline V gene. V shed 1 base and J shed 3 bases, with 13 bases lying between them. The CDR3 extends over 16 amino acids.